This T cell receptor beta chain was retrieved from a study of blood T cells in healthy people across ages. Through a sample-barcoded 5' primer and a J-beta primer mix, a second PCR was run for roughly 6 to 12 cycles. One entry per CDR3 protein, called by TCRdb with MiXCR from the 5' RACE reads. This sample has roughly 1.9 million distinct CDR3 sequences; 35% to 50% occur once, and the top ten carry roughly 23%. This CDR3 comprises 15 residues. Germline CDR1 KGHSH, CDR2 LQKENI. The V end lost 1 base, the J end lost 2 bases, and 9 bases lay between the germline ends. The V call is TRBV18, the J call TRBJ2-1, with D perhaps matching TRBD1 or TRBD2 (5 bases each). The source material was blood. The sequence came from a human donor in good health. CDR3 sequence: CASSPRGYPYNEQFF. CDR3 DNA: TGTGCCAGCTCACCACGGGGGTACCCCTACAATGAGCAGTTCTTC. Combining the CDR3 with reference TRBV18 and TRBJ2-1 gives the whole variable domain NAGVMQNPRHLVRRRGQEARLRCSPMKGHSHVYWYRQLPEEGLKFMVYLQKENIIDESGMPKERFSAEFPKEGPSILRIQQVVRGDSAAYFCASSPRGYPYNEQFFGPGTRLTVL.